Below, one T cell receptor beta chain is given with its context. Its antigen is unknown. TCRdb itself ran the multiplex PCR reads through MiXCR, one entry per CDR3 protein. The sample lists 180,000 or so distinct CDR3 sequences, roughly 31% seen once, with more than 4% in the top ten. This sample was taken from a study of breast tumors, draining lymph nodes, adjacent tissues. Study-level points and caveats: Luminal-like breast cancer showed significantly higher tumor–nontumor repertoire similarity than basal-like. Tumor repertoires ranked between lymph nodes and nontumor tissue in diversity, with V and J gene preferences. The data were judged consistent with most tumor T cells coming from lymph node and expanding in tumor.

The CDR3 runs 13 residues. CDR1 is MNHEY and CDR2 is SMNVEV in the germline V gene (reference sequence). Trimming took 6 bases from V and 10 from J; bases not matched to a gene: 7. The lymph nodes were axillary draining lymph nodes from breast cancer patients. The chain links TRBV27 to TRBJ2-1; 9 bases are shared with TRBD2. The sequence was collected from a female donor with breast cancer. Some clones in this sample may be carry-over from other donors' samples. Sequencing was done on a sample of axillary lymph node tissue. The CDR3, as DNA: TGTGCCAGCAGAGCAACTAGCGGGTTGGAGCAGTTCTTC. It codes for CASRATSGLEQFF.